Sequencing of this TCR beta chain was carried out in a study of blood T cell repertoires in COVID-19. The sample holds one count of this clone. The V segment lost 0 bases and the J segment 3 bases; nucleotides outside the gene matches: 14. Per the germline V gene, CDR1 is MNHEY and CDR2 is SVGEGT. This CDR3 spans 20 amino acids. Profiled with immunoSEQ multiplex PCR; TCRdb holds only in-frame clones, not every one. Among 300,000 to 400,000 clones listed, around 91% were seen once. The sample comprised peripheral blood. This receptor was obtained from a woman in her late teens or twenties who had recovered from COVID-19. The genes are TRBV6-2 or TRBV6-3 and TRBJ2-4, with 10 bases matching TRBD2. The CDR3 coding sequence is TGTGCCAGCAGTTACTCGATGGCCAGCGGGAGGGCCATCGACAAAAACATTCAGTACTTC. Translation: CASSYSMASGRAIDKNIQYF.